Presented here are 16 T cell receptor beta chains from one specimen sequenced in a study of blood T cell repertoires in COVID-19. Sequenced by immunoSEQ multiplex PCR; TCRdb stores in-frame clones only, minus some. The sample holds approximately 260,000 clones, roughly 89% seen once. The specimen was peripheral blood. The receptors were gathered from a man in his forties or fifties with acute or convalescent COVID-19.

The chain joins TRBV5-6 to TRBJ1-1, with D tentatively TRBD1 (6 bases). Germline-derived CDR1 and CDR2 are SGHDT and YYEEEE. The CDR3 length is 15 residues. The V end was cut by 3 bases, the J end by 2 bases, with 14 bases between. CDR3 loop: CASSYLDRRNTEAFF. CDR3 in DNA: TGTGCCAGCAGCTACTTGGACAGACGAAACACTGAAGCTTTCTTT.

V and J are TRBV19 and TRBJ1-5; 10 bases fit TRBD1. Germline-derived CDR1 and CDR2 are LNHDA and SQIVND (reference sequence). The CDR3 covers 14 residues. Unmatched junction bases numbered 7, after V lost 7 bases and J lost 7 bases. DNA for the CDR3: TGTGCCAGTAAATCCGGGACAGGGGACCAGCCCCAGCATTTT. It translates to CASKSGTGDQPQHF. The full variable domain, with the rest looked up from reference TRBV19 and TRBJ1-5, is DGGITQSPKYLFRKEGQNVTLSCEQNLNHDAMYWYRQDPGQGLRLIYYSQIVNDFQKGDIAEGYSVSREKKESFPLTVTSAQKNPTAFYLCASKSGTGDQPQHFGDGTRLSIL.

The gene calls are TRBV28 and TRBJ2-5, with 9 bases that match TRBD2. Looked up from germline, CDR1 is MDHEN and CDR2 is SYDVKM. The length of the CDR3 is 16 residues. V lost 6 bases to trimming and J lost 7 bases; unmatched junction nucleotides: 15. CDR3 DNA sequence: TGTGCCAGCAGCGGCGTGGTAGCGGGGGACCTGGGGACCCAGTACTTC. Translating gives CASSGVVAGDLGTQYF.

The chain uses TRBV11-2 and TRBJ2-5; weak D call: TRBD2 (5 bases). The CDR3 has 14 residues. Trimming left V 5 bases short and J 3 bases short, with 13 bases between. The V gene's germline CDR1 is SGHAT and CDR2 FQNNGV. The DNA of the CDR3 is TGTGCCAGCAGCCCCCGGGAATTCGAAGAGACCCAGTACTTC. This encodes CASSPREFEETQYF.

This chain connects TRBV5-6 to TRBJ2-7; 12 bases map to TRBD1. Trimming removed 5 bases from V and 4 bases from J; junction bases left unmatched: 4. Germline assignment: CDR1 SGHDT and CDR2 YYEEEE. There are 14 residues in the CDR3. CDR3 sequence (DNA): TGTGCCAGCAGTGGGACAGGGGGCGTGTACGAGCAGTACTTC. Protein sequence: CASSGTGGVYEQYF.

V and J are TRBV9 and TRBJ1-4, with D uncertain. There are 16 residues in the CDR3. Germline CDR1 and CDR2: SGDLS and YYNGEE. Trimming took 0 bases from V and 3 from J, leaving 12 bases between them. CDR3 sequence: CASSVGSYQANEKLFF. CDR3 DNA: TGTGCCAGCAGCGTAGGCAGTTATCAGGCTAATGAAAAACTGTTTTTT.

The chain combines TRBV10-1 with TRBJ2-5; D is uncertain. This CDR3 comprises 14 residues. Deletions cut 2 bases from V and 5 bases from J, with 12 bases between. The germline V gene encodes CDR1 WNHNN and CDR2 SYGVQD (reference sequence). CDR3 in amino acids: CASSESRFWETQYF. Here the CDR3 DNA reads TGCGCCAGCAGTGAGAGCAGGTTTTGGGAGACCCAGTACTTC.

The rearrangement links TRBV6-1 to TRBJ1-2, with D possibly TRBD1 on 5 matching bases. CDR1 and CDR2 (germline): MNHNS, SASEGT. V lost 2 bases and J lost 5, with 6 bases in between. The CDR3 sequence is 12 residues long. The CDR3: CASSETGYGYTF. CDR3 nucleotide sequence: TGTGCCAGCAGTGAAACAGGATATGGCTACACCTTC.

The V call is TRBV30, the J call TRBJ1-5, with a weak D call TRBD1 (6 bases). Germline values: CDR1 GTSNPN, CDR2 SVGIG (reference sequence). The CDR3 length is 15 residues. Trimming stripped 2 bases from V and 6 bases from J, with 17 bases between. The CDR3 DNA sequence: TGTGCCTGGAGTCCTCCCCCAGGGGTTGCTCAGCCCCAGCATTTT. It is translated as CAWSPPPGVAQPQHF.

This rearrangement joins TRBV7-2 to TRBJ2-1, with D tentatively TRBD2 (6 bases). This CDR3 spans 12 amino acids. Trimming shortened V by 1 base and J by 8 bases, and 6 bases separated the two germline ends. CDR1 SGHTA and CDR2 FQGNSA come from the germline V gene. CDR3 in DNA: TGTGCCAGCAGCTTAGTAGCGGATGAGCAGTTCTTC. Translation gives CASSLVADEQFF.

The CDR3, as DNA: TGCGCCAGCAGCCACCCGACAGGGAACACTGAAGCTTTCTTT. Translation: CASSHPTGNTEAFF. J is TRBJ1-1 and V is TRBV4-1; possible D gene TRBD1, 6 bases. In germline, CDR1 is MGHRA, CDR2 YSYEKL. V was trimmed by 3 bases and J by 1 base, leaving 9 bases between them. This CDR3 region has 14 residues.

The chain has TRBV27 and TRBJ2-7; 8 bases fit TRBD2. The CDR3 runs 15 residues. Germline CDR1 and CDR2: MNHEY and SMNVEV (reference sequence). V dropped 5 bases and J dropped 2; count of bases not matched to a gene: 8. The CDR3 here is CASSQSGGLPYEQYF. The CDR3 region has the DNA TGTGCCAGCAGTCAGAGCGGGGGCCTCCCCTACGAGCAGTACTTC.

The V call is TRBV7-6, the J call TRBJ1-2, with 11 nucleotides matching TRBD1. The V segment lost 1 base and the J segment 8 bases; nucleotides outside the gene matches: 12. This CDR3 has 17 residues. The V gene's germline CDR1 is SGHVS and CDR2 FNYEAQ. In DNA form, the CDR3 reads TGTGCCAGCAGCTTAGGGGGCGGCGGACAGGGGGCGAGAGGCTACACCTTC. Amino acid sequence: CASSLGGGGQGARGYTF.

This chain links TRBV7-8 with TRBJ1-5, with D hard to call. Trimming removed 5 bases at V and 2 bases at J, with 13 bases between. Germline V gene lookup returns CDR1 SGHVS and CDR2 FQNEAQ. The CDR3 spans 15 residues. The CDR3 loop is CASSQAGSGNQPQHF. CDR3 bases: TGTGCCAGCAGCCAGGCGGGTTCCGGCAATCAGCCCCAGCATTTT.

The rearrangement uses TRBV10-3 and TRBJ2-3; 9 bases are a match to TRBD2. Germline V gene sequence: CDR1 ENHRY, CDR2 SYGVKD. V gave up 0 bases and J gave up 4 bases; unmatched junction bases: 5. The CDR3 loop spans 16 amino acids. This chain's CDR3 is CAISESGGGGADTQYF. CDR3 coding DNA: TGTGCCATCAGTGAGTCGGGCGGCGGGGGGGCAGATACGCAGTATTTT.

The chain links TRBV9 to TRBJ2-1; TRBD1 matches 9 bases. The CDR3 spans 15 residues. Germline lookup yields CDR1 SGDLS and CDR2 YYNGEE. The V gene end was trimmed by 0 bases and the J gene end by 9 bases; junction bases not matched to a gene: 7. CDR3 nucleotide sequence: TGTGCCAGCAGCGTAGTCGGGACAGGGAGGACTGAGCAGTTCTTC. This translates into CASSVVGTGRTEQFF.